This T cell receptor beta chain was sequenced during a study of regulatory T cells in long-lasting Graves disease (dated by TCRdb to the early 2020s). In the study overall: In the newly diagnosed Graves' disease group, patients had been taking antithyroid drugs for less than 3 months. Persistent Graves' disease patients were compared with newly diagnosed Graves' disease patients by peripheral blood TCR sequencing and RNA sequencing. The study was registered as a clinical trial and conducted in China. A total of around 33 samples underwent TCR sequencing, from around 13 patients with persistent Graves' disease and roughly 20 patients with newly diagnosed Graves' disease. The paper as a whole reports these results and caveats: The authors noted that the small sample size was a limitation that may lower accuracy. Peripheral blood alone was examined, since thyroid tissue, which constituted the primary lesion, could not be accessed. Sequencing and analysis were limited to the TCR beta chain. Lower TCR Shannon entropy and fewer highly expanded clones were observed in persistent Graves' disease patients than in newly diagnosed patients, which suggested clonal expansion. Patients with persistent disease shared more public clonotypes (roughly 2,900) than newly diagnosed patients did (around 930). Persistent disease showed preferential use of TRBV28, TRBJ1-2 and TRBJ2-5, whereas newly diagnosed disease favored TRBV20-1 and TRBJ2-1.

As for this clonotype: Its binding antigen is unknown. Per-base quality was not reported, and no clone a single base away is much larger than it.

V lost 1 base and J lost 5 bases; the stretch between them is 15 bases long. As encoded in the germline V gene, CDR1 is SGHRS while CDR2 is YFSETQ. From its cysteine to its phenylalanine, the CDR3 spans 15 amino acids. The DNA shown is the 45-base CDR3, in frame from base 1. Preparation of the library involved multiplex PCR. TCRdb records Illumina HiSeq 4000 as the sequencer. CDR3 regions were amplified by Arm-PCR with iRepertoire HTBI primers to construct TCR beta libraries. Before sequencing, the PCR products underwent gel purification. In the authors' own workflow: A total of 62 TRBV and under 15 TRBJ segments were identified across samples and were used for gene usage analysis of CDR3 amino acid clonotypes. COPE and FqMerger were used to merge the filtered high-quality paired reads into contigs. BLAST was used to align contigs to the IMGT TRBV, TRBD and TRBJ reference genes, and CDR3 was defined following IMGT. Any clonotype with a frequency above 0.1% was classified as a highly expanded clone. Repertoire diversity was measured by Shannon entropy, and V-J evenness by the Gini coefficient. A clonotype was considered public if more than one individual shared it. The public sequencing data were trimmed at Q25 with fastp and processed into clonotypes with MiXCR by TCRdb, which kept only in-frame beta chains. Every entry covers one CDR3 protein and lists the most common genes and DNA from its rows. TCRdb's processing, not the authors', yielded these V and J calls. Within this sample are over 500,000 distinct CDR3 sequences, with around 15% of them counted one time only. The ten largest clones take up 18% of the sample.

In the paper's terms, the time point label means: newly diagnosed GD, antithyroid drugs for less than 3 months. For both TCR sequencing and RNA sequencing, RNA was extracted from PBMCs using TRIzol. The diagnosis of Graves' disease followed American Thyroid Association guidelines. Patients for the study were recruited at an endocrinology department in Xi'an, China. From each patient, 7.5 to 10 milliliters of peripheral blood was collected into an EDTA anticoagulant tube. Ficoll Paque Plus density gradient separation was used to isolate PBMCs, and no further T cell sorting was performed. An Agilent 2100 Bioanalyzer and agarose gel were used to check RNA quality, and a NanoDrop 2000 was used to measure RNA concentration. This sample was also put to use in a study of T cells in Graves' hyperthyroidism and ophthalmopathy. From the second report: Graves' hyperthyroidism was defined as stable when no progression to ophthalmopathy occurred over 18 months of follow-up. Hyperthyroidism patients were aged 18 to 65 years and newly diagnosed, with disease duration of less than 2 months. Patients with uncontrolled infections, other autoimmune diseases, pregnancy or lactation were excluded. Diagnoses relied on clinical symptoms, serum thyroxine and TRAb, thyroid ultrasound and orbital computed tomography. The TCR CDR3 was subjected to a first round of RT-PCR using the HTBI primer set and the Qiagen OneStep RT-PCR kit. Most expanded thyroid clonotypes (frequency above 0.001) were also found in blood, which suggests that blood repertoires may mirror thyroid immune responses. A model built on a 13 V-J signature distinguished ophthalmopathy from stable hyperthyroidism, reaching 87.88% sensitivity and around 82% specificity in cross-validation and 80%/75% in testing. In validation, the model predicted progression to ophthalmopathy with around 71% sensitivity and over 72% specificity, a median of 6.5 months before onset. To identify TCR V-J signatures that set the groups apart, the researchers used a discovery cohort of more than 95 patients, made up of 40 to 45 with Graves' ophthalmopathy and 57 with stable Graves' hyperthyroidism. Prospective prediction of ophthalmopathy was tested in an independent validation cohort consisting of 18 hyperthyroidism patients and around 16 patients who later progressed to ophthalmopathy. For training and testing, the 100 patients in the discovery cohort were randomly divided in a 7:3 ratio. In six Graves' hyperthyroidism patients, the study also compared T-cell repertoires from thyroid tissue with T-cell repertoires from blood. Once sampling was done, hyperthyroidism patients were given methimazole at a starting dose of 30 mg daily, whereas ophthalmopathy patients were given high-dose intravenous methylprednisolone. Libraries were constructed in a second round of multiplex PCR, after which size selection and purification were performed. Sequencing of the libraries was done on an Illumina HiSeq2000 using paired-end 100 bp reads. Raw data were processed with SOAPnuke, discarding reads with adapters, uncalled bases, mean Phred below 15, or no exact constant-primer or identifier match. COPE v1.2.5 was used to merge high-quality paired reads, and clonotypes were defined as unique nucleotide sequences. MiTCR v1.1 was used to align clonotypes to the IMGT TRBV, TRBD and TRBJ reference segments. Only V-J combinations with frequency above 0.0001, covering 99% to 99.2% of repertoires, were analysed. A TCS score was defined as the ratio of F50 (clonal expansion) to E x V (chaos), with BLOSUM62-based TCRdist applied between CDR3 peptides within each V-J. Welch's t-statistics and random forest reduced 500 to 650 V-J features to 13, which were used in a naive Bayes classifier (R e1071). Sample size was not statistically predetermined, and blinding of investigators to group allocation was not performed. According to the paper, TCR Vbeta CDR3 sequencing was carried out on 120 to 150 peripheral blood samples, which came from some 41 ophthalmopathy, around 75 hyperthyroidism and some 17 progressor patients.

The sequence derives from a woman in her twenties or thirties with Graves disease. Donor details come from another sample of the same person, matched by shared clones. Sequencing used peripheral blood mononuclear cells (PBMCs), obtained at new diagnosis, from a patient treated with antithyroid drugs. In this chain, TRBV5-1 is recombined with TRBJ1-1, and the D gene may be TRBD1, 5 bases matching. The CDR3 region: CASSLSDTGGTEAFF. The bases read TGCGCCAGCAGCTTGTCGGACACCGGAGGGACTGAAGCTTTCTTT.